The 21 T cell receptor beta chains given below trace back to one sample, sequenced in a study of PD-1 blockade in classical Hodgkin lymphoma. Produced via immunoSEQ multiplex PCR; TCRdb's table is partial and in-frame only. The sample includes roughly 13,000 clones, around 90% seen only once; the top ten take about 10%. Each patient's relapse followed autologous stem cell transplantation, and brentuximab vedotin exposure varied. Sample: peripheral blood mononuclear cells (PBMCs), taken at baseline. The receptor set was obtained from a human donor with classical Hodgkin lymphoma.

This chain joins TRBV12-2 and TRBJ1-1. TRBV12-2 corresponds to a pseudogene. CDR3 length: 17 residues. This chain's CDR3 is CASRSRDRDFMNTEAFF. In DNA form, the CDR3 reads TGTGCAAGTCGCAGCCGGGACCGAGATTTTATGAACACTGAAGCTTTCTTT.

The CDR3 sequence is CASSQRGANTEAFF. DNA for the CDR3: TGTGCCAGCAGCCAAAGGGGCGCGAACACTGAAGCTTTCTTT. The chain carries TRBV14 and TRBJ1-1, with D perhaps TRBD1 (5 bases). The CDR3 covers 14 residues. The germline V gene encodes CDR1 SGHDN and CDR2 FVKESK. The V and J ends lost 2 bases and 1 base respectively, with 8 bases between them.

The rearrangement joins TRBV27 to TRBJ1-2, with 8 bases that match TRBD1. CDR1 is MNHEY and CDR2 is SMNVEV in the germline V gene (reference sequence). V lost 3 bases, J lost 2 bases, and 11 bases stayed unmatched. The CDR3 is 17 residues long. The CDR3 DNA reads TGTGCCAGCAGTTTTTACAGGGGGACATCCAACAACTATGGCTACACCTTC. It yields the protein CASSFYRGTSNNYGYTF.

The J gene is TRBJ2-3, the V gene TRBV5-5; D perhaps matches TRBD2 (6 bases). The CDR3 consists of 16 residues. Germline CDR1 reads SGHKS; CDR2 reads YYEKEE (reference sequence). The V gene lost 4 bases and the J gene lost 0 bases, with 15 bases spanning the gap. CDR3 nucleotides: TGTGCCAGCAGCAGTACCACTAGCATTAGCACAGATACGCAGTATTTT. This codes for CASSSTTSISTDTQYF.

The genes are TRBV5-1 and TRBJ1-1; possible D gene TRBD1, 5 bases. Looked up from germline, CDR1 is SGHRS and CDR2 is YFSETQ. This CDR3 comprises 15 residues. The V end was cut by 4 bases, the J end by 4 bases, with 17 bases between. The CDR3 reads CASSMALGAGTEAFF. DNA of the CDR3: TGCGCCAGCAGCATGGCCCTAGGGGCTGGCACTGAAGCTTTCTTT.

The CDR3: CAGRWEVRPEQETQYF. The DNA of the CDR3 is TGTGCCGGTCGGTGGGAGGTACGGCCCGAGCAAGAGACCCAGTACTTC. The rearrangement links TRBV21-1 to TRBJ2-5; the table's D call, TRBD2, was not checked against the DNA. TRBV21-1 is marked as a pseudogene. The CDR3 spans 16 residues.

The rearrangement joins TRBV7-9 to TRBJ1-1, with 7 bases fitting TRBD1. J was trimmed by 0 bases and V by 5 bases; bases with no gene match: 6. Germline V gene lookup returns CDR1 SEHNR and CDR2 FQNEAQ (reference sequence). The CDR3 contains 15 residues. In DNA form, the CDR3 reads TGTGCCAGCAGCCGACAGGGACTCATGAACACTGAAGCTTTCTTT. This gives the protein CASSRQGLMNTEAFF.

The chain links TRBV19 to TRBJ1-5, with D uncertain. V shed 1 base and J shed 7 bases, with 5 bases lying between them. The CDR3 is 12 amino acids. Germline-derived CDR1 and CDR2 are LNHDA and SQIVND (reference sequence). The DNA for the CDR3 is TGTGCCAGTAGTATAGCTAGCCAGCCCCAGCATTTT. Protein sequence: CASSIASQPQHF.

The CDR3 nucleotides are TGTGCCAGCAGCCCGAGGGCAGAAGTTAATGAAAAACTGTTTTTT. Residues: CASSPRAEVNEKLFF. V usage is TRBV4-2 and J usage is TRBJ1-4; D ambiguous. CDR3 length: 15 residues. Between the trimmed V and J ends, which lost 4 bases and 4 bases, there was a span of 13 bases. Germline CDR1 LGHNA, CDR2 YNFKEQ.

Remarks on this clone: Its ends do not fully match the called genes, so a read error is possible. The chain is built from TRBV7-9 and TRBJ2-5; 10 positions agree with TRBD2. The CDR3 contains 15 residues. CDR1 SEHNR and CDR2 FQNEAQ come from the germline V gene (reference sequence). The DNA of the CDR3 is TGTGCCAGCAGCTTAGTAGCGGGGGGCCAAGAGACCCGGTACTTC. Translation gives CASSLVAGGQETRYF.

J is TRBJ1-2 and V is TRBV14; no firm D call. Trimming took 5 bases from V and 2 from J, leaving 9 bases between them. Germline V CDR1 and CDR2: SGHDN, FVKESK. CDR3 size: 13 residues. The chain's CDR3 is CASSSRWNYGYTF. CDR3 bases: TGTGCCAGCAGCTCCAGGTGGAACTATGGCTACACCTTC.

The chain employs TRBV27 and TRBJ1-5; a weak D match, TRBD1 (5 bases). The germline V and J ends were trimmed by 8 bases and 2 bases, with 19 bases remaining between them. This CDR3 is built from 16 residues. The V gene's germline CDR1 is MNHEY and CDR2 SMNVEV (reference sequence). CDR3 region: CASSPLAREGNQPQHF. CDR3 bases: TGTGCCAGCTCCCCTCTCGCCAGGGAGGGCAATCAGCCCCAGCATTTT.

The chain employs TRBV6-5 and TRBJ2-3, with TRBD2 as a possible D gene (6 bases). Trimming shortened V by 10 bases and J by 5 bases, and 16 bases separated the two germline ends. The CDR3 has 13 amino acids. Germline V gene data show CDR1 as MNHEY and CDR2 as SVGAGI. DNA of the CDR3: TGTGCCACCCGCAACGGGGGTCGAGATACGCAGTATTTT. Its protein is CATRNGGRDTQYF.

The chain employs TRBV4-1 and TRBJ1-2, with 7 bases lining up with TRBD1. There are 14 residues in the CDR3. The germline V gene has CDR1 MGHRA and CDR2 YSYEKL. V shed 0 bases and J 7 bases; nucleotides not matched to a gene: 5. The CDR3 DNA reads TGCGCCAGCAGCCAAGATAGGGGGCCCGGTGGCTACACCTTC. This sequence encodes CASSQDRGPGGYTF.

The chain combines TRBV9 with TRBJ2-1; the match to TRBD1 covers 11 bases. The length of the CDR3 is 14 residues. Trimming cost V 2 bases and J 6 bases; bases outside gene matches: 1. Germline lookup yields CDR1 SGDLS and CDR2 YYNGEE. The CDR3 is CASSVGTGGNEQFF. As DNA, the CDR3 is TGTGCCAGCAGCGTCGGGACAGGGGGCAATGAGCAGTTCTTC.

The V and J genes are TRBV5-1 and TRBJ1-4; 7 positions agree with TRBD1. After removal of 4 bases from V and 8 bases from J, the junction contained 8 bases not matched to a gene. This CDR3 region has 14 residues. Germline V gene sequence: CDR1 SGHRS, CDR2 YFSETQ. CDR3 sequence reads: CASSDRDSPEKLFF. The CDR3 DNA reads TGCGCCAGCAGCGACCGGGACAGCCCCGAAAAACTGTTTTTT.

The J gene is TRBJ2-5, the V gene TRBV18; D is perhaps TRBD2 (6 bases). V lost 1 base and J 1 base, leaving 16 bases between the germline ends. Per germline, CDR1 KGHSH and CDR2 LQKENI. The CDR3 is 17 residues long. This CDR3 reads CASSPLHRRDFQETQYF. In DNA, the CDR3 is TGTGCCAGCTCACCACTACACCGCCGGGACTTCCAAGAGACCCAGTACTTC.

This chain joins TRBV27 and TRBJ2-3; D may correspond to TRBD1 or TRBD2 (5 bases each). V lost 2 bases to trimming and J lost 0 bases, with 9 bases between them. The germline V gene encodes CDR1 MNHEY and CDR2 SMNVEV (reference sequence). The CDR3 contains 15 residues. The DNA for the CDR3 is TGTGCCAGCAGTTTACGGGGCCGTAGCACAGATACGCAGTATTTT. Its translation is CASSLRGRSTDTQYF.

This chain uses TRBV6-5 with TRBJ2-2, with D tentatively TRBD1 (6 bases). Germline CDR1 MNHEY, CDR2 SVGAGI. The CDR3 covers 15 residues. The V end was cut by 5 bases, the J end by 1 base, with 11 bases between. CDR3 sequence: CASSPPGQNTGELFF. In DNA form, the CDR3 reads TGTGCCAGCAGTCCGCCGGGACAGAACACCGGGGAGCTGTTTTTT.

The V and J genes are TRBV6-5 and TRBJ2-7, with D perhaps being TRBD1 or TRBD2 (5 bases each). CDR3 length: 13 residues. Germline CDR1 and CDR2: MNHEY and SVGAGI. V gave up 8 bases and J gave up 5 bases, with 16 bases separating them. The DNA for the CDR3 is TGTGCCAGCTTCCGGGGCCACAACCACGAGCAGTACTTC. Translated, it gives CASFRGHNHEQYF.

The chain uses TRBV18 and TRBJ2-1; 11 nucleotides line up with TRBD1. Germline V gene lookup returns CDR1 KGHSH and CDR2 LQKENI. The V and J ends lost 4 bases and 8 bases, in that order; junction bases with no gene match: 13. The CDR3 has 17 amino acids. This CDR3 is CASSLRTGGDTYYEQFF. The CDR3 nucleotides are TGTGCCAGCTCACTGAGGACAGGGGGCGATACTTACTATGAGCAGTTCTTC.